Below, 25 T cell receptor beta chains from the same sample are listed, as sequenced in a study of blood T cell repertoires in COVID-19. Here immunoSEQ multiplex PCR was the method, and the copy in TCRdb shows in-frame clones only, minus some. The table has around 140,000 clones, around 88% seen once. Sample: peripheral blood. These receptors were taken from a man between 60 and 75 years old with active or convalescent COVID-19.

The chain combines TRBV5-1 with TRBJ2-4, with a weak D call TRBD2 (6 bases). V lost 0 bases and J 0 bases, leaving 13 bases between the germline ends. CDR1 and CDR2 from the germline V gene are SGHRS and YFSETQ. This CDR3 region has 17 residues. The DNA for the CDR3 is TGCGCCAGCAGCTTGGGATCAGGAGGGATAGCCAAAAACATTCAGTACTTC. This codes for CASSLGSGGIAKNIQYF.

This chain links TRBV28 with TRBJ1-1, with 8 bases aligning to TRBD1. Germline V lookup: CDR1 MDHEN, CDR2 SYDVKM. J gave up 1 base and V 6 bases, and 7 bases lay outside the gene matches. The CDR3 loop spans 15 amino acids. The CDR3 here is CASSTTGTGNTEAFF. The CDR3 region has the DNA TGTGCCAGCAGCACCACAGGGACAGGGAACACTGAAGCTTTCTTT.

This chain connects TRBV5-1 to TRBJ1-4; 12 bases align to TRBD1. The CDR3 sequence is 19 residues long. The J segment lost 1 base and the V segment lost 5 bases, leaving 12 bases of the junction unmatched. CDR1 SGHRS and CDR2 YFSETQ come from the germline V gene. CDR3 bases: TGCGCCAGCAGGCGAACGGGACAGGGGGCAGGCGGAACTAATGAAAAACTGTTTTTT. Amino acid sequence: CASRRTGQGAGGTNEKLFF.

The CDR3 loop is CASSLLQGVFGYTF. Here the CDR3 DNA reads TGTGCCAGCAGTTTGTTACAGGGGGTGTTTGGCTACACCTTC. This rearrangement joins TRBV28 to TRBJ1-2; 8 bases fit TRBD1. The V segment lost 3 bases and the J segment 7 bases; nucleotides outside the gene matches: 7. CDR1 and CDR2 (germline): MDHEN, SYDVKM. The CDR3 is 14 residues long.

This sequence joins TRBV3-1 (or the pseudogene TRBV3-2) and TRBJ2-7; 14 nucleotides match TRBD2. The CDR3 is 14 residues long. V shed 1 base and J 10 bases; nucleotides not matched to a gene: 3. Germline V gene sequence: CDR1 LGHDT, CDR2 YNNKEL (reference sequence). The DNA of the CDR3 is TGTGCCAGCAGCCAAGGACTAGCGGGGGGGGCACAGTACTTC. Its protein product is CASSQGLAGGAQYF.

The DNA for the CDR3 is TGTGCCAGCAGTTTGGCCGGGACAGGGAACACGGGAGGTGGGGCCAACGTCCTGACTTTC. Translating gives CASSLAGTGNTGGGANVLTF. J is TRBJ2-6 and V is TRBV28; 9 positions match TRBD1. V shed 3 bases, J shed 3 bases, and the junction held 15 bases outside the gene matches. The CDR3 has 20 amino acids. In germline, CDR1 is MDHEN, CDR2 SYDVKM.

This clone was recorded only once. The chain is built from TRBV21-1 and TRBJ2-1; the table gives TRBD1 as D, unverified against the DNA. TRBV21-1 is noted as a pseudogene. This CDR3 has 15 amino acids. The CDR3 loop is CASSSRQGSYNEQFF. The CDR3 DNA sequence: TGTGCCAGCAGCTCTCGACAGGGCTCCTACAATGAGCAGTTCTTC.

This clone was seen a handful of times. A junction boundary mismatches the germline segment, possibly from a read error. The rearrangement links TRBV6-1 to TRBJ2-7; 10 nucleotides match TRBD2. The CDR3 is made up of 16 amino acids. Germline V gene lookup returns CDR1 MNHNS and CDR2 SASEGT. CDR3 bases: TGTGCCAGCATTGAAGCTAGCGGGGGAAAACCTTACGAGCAGTACTTC. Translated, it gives CASIEASGGKPYEQYF.

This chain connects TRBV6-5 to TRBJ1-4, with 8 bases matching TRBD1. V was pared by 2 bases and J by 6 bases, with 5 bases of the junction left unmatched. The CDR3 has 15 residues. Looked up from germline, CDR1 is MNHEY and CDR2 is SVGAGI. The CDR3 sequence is CASSYGRGQDEKLFF. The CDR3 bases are TGTGCCAGCAGTTACGGGAGGGGACAGGATGAAAAACTGTTTTTT.

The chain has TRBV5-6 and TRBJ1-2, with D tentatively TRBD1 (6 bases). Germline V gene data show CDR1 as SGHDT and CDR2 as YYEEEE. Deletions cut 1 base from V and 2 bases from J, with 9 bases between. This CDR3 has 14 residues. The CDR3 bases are TGTGCCAGCAGCTTGAAAGGGGGAAACTATGGCTACACCTTC. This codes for CASSLKGGNYGYTF. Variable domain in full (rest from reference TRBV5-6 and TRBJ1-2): DAGVTQSPTHLIKTRGQQVTLRCSPKSGHDTVSWYQQALGQGPQFIFQYYEEEERQRGNFPDRFSGHQFPNYSSELNVNALLLGDSALYLCASSLKGGNYGYTFGSGTRLTVV.

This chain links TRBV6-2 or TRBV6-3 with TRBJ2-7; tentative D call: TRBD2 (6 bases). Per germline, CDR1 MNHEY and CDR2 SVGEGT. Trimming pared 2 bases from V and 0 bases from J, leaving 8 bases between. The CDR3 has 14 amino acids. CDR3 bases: TGTGCCAGCAGTTACGCGGGGAGCTCCTACGAGCAGTACTTC. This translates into CASSYAGSSYEQYF.

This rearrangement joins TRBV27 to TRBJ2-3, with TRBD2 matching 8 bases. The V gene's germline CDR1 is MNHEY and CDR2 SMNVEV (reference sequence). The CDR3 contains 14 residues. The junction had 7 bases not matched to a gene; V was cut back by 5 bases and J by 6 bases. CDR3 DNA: TGTGCCAGCAGTCCAGCGGGGGCGGTTGATACGCAGTATTTT. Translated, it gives CASSPAGAVDTQYF.

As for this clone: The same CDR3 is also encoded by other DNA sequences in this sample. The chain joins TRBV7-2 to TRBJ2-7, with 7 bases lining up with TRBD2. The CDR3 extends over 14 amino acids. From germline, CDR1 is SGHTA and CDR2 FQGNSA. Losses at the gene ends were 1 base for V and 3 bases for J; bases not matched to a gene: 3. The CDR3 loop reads CASSLVGGSYEQYF. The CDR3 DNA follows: TGTGCCAGCAGCTTAGTCGGGGGGAGCTACGAGCAGTACTTC.

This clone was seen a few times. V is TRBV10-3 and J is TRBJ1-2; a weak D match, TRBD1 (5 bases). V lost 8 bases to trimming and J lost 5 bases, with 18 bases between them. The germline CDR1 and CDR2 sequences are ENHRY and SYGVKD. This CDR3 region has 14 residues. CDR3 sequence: CAIPTEDSSYGYTF. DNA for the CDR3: TGTGCCATCCCTACCGAAGACAGCTCTTATGGCTACACCTTC.

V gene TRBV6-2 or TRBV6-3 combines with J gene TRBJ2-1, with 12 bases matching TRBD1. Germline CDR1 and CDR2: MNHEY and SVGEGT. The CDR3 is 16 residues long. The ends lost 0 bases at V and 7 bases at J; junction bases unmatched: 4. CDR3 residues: CASSYSGTGGGNEQFF. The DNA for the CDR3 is TGTGCCAGCAGTTACTCCGGGACAGGGGGCGGGAATGAGCAGTTCTTC.

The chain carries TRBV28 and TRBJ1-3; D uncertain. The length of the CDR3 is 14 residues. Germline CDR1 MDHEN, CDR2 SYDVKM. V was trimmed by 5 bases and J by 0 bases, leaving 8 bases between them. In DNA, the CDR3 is TGTGCCAGCAGTCCCCACAGCTCTGGAAACACCATATATTTT. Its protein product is CASSPHSSGNTIYF.

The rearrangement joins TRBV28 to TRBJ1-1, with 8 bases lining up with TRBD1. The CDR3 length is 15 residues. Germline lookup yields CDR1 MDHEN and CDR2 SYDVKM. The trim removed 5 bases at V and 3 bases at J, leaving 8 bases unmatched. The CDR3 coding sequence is TGTGCCAGCAGTCCTCTAGGACAGGGAGACACTGAAGCTTTCTTT. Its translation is CASSPLGQGDTEAFF.

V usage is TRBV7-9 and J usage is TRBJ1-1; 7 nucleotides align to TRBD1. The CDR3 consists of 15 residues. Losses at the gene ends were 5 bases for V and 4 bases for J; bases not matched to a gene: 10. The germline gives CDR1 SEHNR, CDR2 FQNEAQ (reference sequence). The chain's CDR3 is CASSQGGLGSTEAFF. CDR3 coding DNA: TGTGCCAGCAGCCAGGGGGGTTTGGGGAGCACTGAAGCTTTCTTT. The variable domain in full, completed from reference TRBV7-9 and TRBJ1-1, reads DTGVSQNPRHKITKRGQNVTFRCDPISEHNRLYWYRQTLGQGPEFLTYFQNEAQLEKSRLLSDRFSAERPKGSFSTLEIQRTEQGDSAMYLCASSQGGLGSTEAFFGQGTRLTVV.

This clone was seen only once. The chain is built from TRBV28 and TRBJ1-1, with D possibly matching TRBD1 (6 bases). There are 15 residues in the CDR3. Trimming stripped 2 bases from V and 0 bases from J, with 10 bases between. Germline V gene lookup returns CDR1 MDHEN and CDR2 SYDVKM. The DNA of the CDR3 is TGTGCCAGCAGTTTACGGACAGCCATGAACACTGAAGCTTTCTTT. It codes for CASSLRTAMNTEAFF.

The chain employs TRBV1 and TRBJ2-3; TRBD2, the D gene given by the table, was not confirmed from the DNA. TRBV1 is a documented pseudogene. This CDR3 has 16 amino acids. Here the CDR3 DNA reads TGCACCAGCAGCCCCAGGACTAGCGGGGCCACAGATACGCAGTATTTT. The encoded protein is CTSSPRTSGATDTQYF.

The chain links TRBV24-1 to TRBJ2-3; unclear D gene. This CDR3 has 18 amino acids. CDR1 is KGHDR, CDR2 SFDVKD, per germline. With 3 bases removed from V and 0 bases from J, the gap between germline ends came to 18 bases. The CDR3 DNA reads TGTGCCACCAGTGATAGCCCGTCGCAGGCCTTTAGCACAGATACGCAGTATTTT. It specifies CATSDSPSQAFSTDTQYF.

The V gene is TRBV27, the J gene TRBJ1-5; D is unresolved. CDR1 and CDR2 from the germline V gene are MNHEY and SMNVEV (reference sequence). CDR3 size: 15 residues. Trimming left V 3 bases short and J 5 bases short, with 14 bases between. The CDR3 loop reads CASSFSGLLDQPQHF. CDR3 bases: TGTGCCAGCAGTTTCTCTGGACTGCTGGATCAGCCCCAGCATTTT.

Here the CDR3 reads CASSLGGASYEQYF. CDR3 bases: TGTGCCAGCTCGCTGGGGGGGGCTTCCTACGAGCAGTACTTC. The chain uses TRBV7-2 and TRBJ2-7, with D possibly TRBD2 on 7 matching bases. Trimming took off 8 bases at V and 1 base at J, with 15 bases between the two ends. CDR1 is SGHTA, CDR2 FQGNSA, per germline. The length of the CDR3 is 14 residues.

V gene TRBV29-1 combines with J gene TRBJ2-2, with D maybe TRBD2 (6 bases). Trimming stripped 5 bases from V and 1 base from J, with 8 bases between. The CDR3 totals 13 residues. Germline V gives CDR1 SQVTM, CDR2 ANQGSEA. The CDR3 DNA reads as TGCAGCGTTCGGGGGTTGAACACCGGGGAGCTGTTTTTT. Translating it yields CSVRGLNTGELFF.

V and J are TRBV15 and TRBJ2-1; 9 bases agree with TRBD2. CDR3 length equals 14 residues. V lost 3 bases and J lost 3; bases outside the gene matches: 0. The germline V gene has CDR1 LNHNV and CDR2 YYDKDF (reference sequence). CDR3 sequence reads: CATSRTSGYNEQFF. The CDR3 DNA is TGTGCCACCAGCAGGACTAGCGGCTACAATGAGCAGTTCTTC.